The TCR beta chain described here comes from a study of human T cells and chemical hapten exposure. Original data processing: Sample TCR totals centred on a median of around 96,000, ranging roughly 20,000 to 700,000. TCRdb re-called the RACE reads through MiXCR, storing one row per CDR3 protein. In this record, the V and J calls reflect TCRdb's handling and not the investigators' own analysis. The profile covers 62,000 or so distinct CDR3 sequences, with approximately 11% appearing a single time and approximately 5.2% taken by the ten largest. Noted time point: pre-sensitization, week 0. Treatment given: therapeutic diphenylcyclopropenone sensitization with weekly scalp DPC. This CDR3 has 15 residues. The germline V gene has CDR1 MNHNS and CDR2 SASEGT. The junction had 2 bases not matched to a gene; V was cut back by 3 bases and J by 3 bases. The sample holds many counts of this clonotype. Its antigen is still unknown.

Study outcomes and limitations: Donors were affected by alopecia, so their immune reaction might vary from that of healthy individuals. Unchanged with DPC sensitization were TCRs above 1 in 1000 frequency. Compared to controls, expanded TCRs made significantly more large clusters of similar CDR3s.

This chain uses TRBV6-1 with TRBJ1-5, with 10 bases identical to TRBD1. Source: whole blood, taken in connection with sensitization to the hapten diphenylcyclopropenone (DPC). The source of this sequence is a woman aged 50 to 65 with alopecia areata. Some clones in this sample may be carry-over from other donors' samples. The CDR3 bases are TGTGCCAGCAGTGAGGGACAGGGGACCAATCAGCCCCAGCATTTT. This encodes CASSEGQGTNQPQHF.